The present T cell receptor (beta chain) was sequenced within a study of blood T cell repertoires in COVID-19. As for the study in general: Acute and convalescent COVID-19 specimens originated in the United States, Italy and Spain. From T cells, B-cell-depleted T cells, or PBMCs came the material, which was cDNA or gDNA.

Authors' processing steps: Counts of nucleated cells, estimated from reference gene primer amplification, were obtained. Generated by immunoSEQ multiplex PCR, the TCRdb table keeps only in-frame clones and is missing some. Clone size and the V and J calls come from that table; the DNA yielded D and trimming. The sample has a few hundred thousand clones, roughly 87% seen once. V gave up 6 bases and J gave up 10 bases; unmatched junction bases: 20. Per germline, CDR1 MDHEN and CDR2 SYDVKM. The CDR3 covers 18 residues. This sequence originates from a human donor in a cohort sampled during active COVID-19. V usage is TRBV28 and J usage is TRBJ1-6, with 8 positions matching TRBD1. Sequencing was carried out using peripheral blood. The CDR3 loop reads CASSWEPGAQGAGSPLHF. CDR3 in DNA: TGTGCCAGCAGCTGGGAGCCGGGGGCGCAGGGGGCAGGGTCACCCCTCCACTTT.